A single sample is the source of the 9 T cell receptor beta chains below, sequenced in a study of blood T cell repertoires in COVID-19. Clones were sequenced by immunoSEQ multiplex PCR, and TCRdb holds only the in-frame ones, with some missing. The sample has 150,000 to 200,000 clones; approximately 78% are singletons. Sequencing was performed on PBMCs or T cells enriched from blood (not recorded which). The receptors come from a woman in her forties or fifties who had recovered from COVID-19.

This chain links TRBV7-7 with TRBJ2-5; TRBD1 matches at 7 bases. The CDR3 runs 15 residues. Germline-derived CDR1 and CDR2 are SSHAT and FNYEAQ (reference sequence). The V gene end was trimmed by 5 bases and the J gene end by 5 bases; junction bases not matched to a gene: 11. CDR3 amino acids: CASSRGTAQGETQYF. CDR3 coding DNA: TGTGCCAGCAGCAGAGGGACAGCCCAGGGGGAGACCCAGTACTTC.

The chain is built from TRBV30 and TRBJ1-3, with 7 bases matching TRBD1. The CDR3 length is 15 residues. Germline V gene lookup returns CDR1 GTSNPN and CDR2 SVGIG (reference sequence). V was clipped by 0 bases and J by 0 bases; unmatched bases: 2. CDR3 in DNA: TGTGCCTGGAGTGTAAGGACAGGCTCTGGAAACACCATATATTTT. The encoded protein is CAWSVRTGSGNTIYF.

The J gene is TRBJ2-2, the V gene TRBV7-2; weak D call: TRBD2 (5 bases). The germline gives CDR1 SGHTA, CDR2 FQGNSA. The length of the CDR3 is 12 residues. Between the trimmed V and J ends, which lost 5 bases and 5 bases, there was a span of 6 bases. CDR3 nucleotide sequence: TGTGCCAGCAGCCGGGAAACCGGGGAGCTGTTTTTT. Translating it yields CASSRETGELFF.

The table lists this clone with a few counts. The J gene is TRBJ1-2, the V gene TRBV14; D not resolved. From germline, CDR1 is SGHDN and CDR2 FVKESK. This CDR3 spans 14 amino acids. V lost 4 bases and J 8 bases, leaving 17 bases between the germline ends. CDR3 in amino acids: CASSPLAFSGGYTF. The CDR3 DNA follows: TGTGCCAGCAGCCCCTTGGCCTTTTCGGGGGGCTACACCTTC.

This chain links TRBV18 with TRBJ1-1; TRBD1 might be the D (6 bases). Trimming removed 5 bases at V and 1 base at J, with 11 bases between. The germline gives CDR1 KGHSH, CDR2 LQKENI. The CDR3 is made up of 14 amino acids. CDR3 sequence: CASSEAGENTEAFF. CDR3 nucleotides: TGTGCCAGCTCAGAGGCAGGGGAGAACACTGAAGCTTTCTTT.

This clone appeared a single time. The V gene is TRBV6-5, the J gene TRBJ2-7; perhaps TRBD1 as D (6 bases). This CDR3 has 15 residues. The V gene's germline CDR1 is MNHEY and CDR2 SVGAGI. V was cut by 2 bases and J by 1 base, with 12 bases left in between. The CDR3 nucleotides read TGTGCCAGCAGTTACGGGAAAGGGGGATCCTACGAGCAGTACTTC. It translates to CASSYGKGGSYEQYF.

This clone showed up just once. This chain joins TRBV28 and TRBJ2-7, with 8 bases matching TRBD2. V was clipped by 6 bases and J by 5 bases; unmatched bases: 12. The CDR3 runs 15 residues. Germline V gives CDR1 MDHEN, CDR2 SYDVKM. CDR3: CASSASGTSTHEQYF. The CDR3 region has the DNA TGTGCCAGCAGCGCCTCCGGGACTAGTACCCACGAGCAGTACTTC.

This clone was seen more than once but under ten times. This chain joins TRBV5-1 and TRBJ2-7; D is undetermined. Germline loops: CDR1 SGHRS, CDR2 YFSETQ. This CDR3 is 14 amino acids long. Trimming left V 8 bases short and J 0 bases short, with 15 bases between. CDR3 bases: TGCGCCAGTTCCCAGACCTACAGCTCCTACGAGCAGTACTTC. Its protein product is CASSQTYSSYEQYF. The variable domain in full, with the rest retrieved from reference TRBV5-1 and TRBJ2-7, is KAGVTQTPRYLIKTRGQQVTLSCSPISGHRSVSWYQQTPGQGLQFLFEYFSETQRNKGNFPGRFSGRQFSNSRSEMNVSTLELGDSALYLCASSQTYSSYEQYFGPGTRLTVT.

The chain employs TRBV6-5 and TRBJ1-2; D is undetermined. Trimming shortened V by 6 bases and J by 3 bases, and 14 bases separated the two germline ends. Germline CDR1 and CDR2: MNHEY and SVGAGI. This CDR3 region has 14 residues. The CDR3 sequence is CASSPSGQHYGYTF. The DNA of the CDR3 is TGTGCCAGCAGCCCCTCAGGCCAACACTATGGCTACACCTTC.